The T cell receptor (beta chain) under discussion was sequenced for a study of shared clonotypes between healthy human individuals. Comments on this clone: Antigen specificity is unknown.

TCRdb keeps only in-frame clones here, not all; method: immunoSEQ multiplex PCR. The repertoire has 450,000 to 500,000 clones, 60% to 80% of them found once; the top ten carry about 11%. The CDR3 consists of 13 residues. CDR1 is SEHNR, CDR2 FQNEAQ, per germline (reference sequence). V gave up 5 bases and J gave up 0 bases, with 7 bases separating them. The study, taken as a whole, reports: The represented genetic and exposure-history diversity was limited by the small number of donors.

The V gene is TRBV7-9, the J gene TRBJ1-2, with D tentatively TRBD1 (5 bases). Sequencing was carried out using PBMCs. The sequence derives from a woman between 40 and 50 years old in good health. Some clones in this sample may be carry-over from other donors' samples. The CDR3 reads CASSQTANYGYTF. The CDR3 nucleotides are TGTGCCAGCAGCCAGACAGCTAACTATGGCTACACCTTC.